This passage covers 22 T cell receptor beta chains from one sample sequenced in a study of cytomegalovirus exposure and HLA in healthy donors. TCRdb keeps only in-frame clones here, not all; method: immunoSEQ multiplex PCR. The table has roughly 240,000 clones, just under 90% seen once. Sample: PBMCs. These TCRs come from a man aged 18 to 30 in good health and CMV-seronegative.

CDR3: CASNPAGDGEQFF. The DNA for the CDR3 is TGTGCCAGCAACCCGGCAGGGGACGGTGAGCAGTTCTTC. V and J are TRBV2 and TRBJ2-1, with D possibly being TRBD1 (6 bases). Germline V gene sequence: CDR1 SNHLY, CDR2 FYNNEI. V gave up 7 bases and J gave up 9 bases, with 16 bases separating them. There are 13 residues in the CDR3.

The chain uses TRBV28 and TRBJ2-1; 8 nucleotides align to TRBD2. The trim removed 8 bases at V and 16 bases at J, leaving 13 bases unmatched. This CDR3 is 12 amino acids long. CDR1 is MDHEN and CDR2 is SYDVKM in the germline V gene. The CDR3 here is CASASPGLVEFF. The CDR3 nucleotides are TGTGCCAGCGCAAGTCCGGGACTAGTGGAATTCTTC.

This clone came up a few times. The chain employs TRBV7-2 and TRBJ2-5, with 7 bases that match TRBD1. Germline V lookup: CDR1 SGHTA, CDR2 FQGNSA. CDR3 size: 14 residues. J gave up 3 bases and V 6 bases, and 7 bases lay outside the gene matches. The CDR3 here is CASRWDSWEETQYF. The DNA of the CDR3 is TGTGCCAGCAGATGGGACAGTTGGGAAGAGACCCAGTACTTC.

On this clone itself: Other DNA sequences within the sample encode an identical CDR3. This chain connects TRBV25-1 to TRBJ2-7, with a tentative D call TRBD1 (5 bases). The CDR3 spans 14 residues. Trimming cost V 3 bases and J 3 bases, with 12 bases left between them. Germline CDR1 reads MGHDK; CDR2 reads SYGVNS. The CDR3 bases are TGTGCCAGCAGTGATCGGCAGGGTCGCTACGAGCAGTACTTC. Translation gives CASSDRQGRYEQYF.

The rearrangement joins TRBV11-2 to TRBJ2-1, with 9 bases fitting TRBD2. Germline CDR1 and CDR2: SGHAT and FQNNGV. The CDR3 has 16 residues. V dropped 1 base and J dropped 9; count of bases not matched to a gene: 10. The CDR3 DNA reads TGTGCCAGCAGCTTAGGCGATGGCGGGAGGGCCTTTGAGCAGTTCTTC. Amino acids: CASSLGDGGRAFEQFF. The complete variable domain, with remaining parts taken from reference TRBV11-2 and TRBJ2-1, reads EAGVAQSPRYKIIEKRQSVAFWCNPISGHATLYWYQQILGQGPKLLIQFQNNGVVDDSQLPKDRFSAERLKGVDSTLKIQPAKLEDSAVYLCASSLGDGGRAFEQFFGPGTRLTVL.

This clone appeared once. This chain connects TRBV6-1 to TRBJ1-3, with D possibly matching TRBD1 (5 bases). Germline loops: CDR1 MNHNS, CDR2 SASEGT. Trimming shortened V by 0 bases and J by 0 bases, and 12 bases separated the two germline ends. CDR3 length: 17 residues. The CDR3 DNA follows: TGTGCCAGCAGTGAAGCGGTTTACAGGAGCTCTGGAAACACCATATATTTT. Its translation is CASSEAVYRSSGNTIYF.

This chain links TRBV7-2 with TRBJ2-1, with TRBD2 identical over 8 bases. There are 16 residues in the CDR3. After removal of 6 bases from V and 9 bases from J, the junction contained 16 bases not matched to a gene. Germline V lookup: CDR1 SGHTA, CDR2 FQGNSA. This CDR3 reads CASSPTGTRSYGEQFF. CDR3 in DNA: TGTGCCAGCAGTCCGACCGGGACTAGATCGTATGGTGAGCAGTTCTTC.

The CDR3 reads CASSLQYSNQPQHF. Written as DNA, the CDR3 is TGTGCCAGCAGTTTACAGTACAGCAATCAGCCCCAGCATTTT. The chain joins TRBV28 to TRBJ1-5; D not certain. The germline V gene encodes CDR1 MDHEN and CDR2 SYDVKM. V lost 2 bases, J lost 1 base, and 6 bases lay in between. The CDR3 length is 14 residues.

The rearrangement uses TRBV5-6 and TRBJ1-6; TRBD1 is a possible D gene (6 bases). Trimming took off 4 bases at V and 0 bases at J, with 11 bases between the two ends. The CDR3 covers 16 residues. Germline CDR1 SGHDT, CDR2 YYEEEE. The CDR3 is CASSPRGGSYNSPLHF. In nucleotides, the CDR3 is TGTGCCAGCAGCCCTAGGGGGGGCTCCTATAATTCACCCCTCCACTTT.

The CDR3 sequence is CASSNLGLAETGELFF. The CDR3, as DNA: TGTGCCAGCAGCAATCTGGGACTAGCGGAAACCGGGGAGCTGTTTTTT. The rearrangement uses TRBV5-4 and TRBJ2-2, with TRBD2 matching 11 bases. Germline V gene lookup returns CDR1 SGHNT and CDR2 YYREEE (reference sequence). CDR3 length: 16 residues. After removal of 4 bases from V and 5 bases from J, the junction contained 7 bases not matched to a gene.

The chain employs TRBV11-2 and TRBJ1-2, with 7 bases matching TRBD1. Per germline, CDR1 SGHAT and CDR2 FQNNGV. V lost 3 bases and J lost 8; bases outside the gene matches: 9. This CDR3 comprises 14 residues. The CDR3 reads CASSFGTGEEGYTF. The CDR3 coding sequence is TGTGCCAGCAGCTTCGGAACAGGGGAGGAGGGCTACACCTTC. Full variable domain (outside the CDR3, taken from reference TRBV11-2 and TRBJ1-2): EAGVAQSPRYKIIEKRQSVAFWCNPISGHATLYWYQQILGQGPKLLIQFQNNGVVDDSQLPKDRFSAERLKGVDSTLKIQPAKLEDSAVYLCASSFGTGEEGYTFGSGTRLTVV.

The chain is built from TRBV7-9 and TRBJ2-1, with 11 bases matching TRBD2. V lost 5 bases, J lost 8 bases, and 5 bases stayed unmatched. Germline V gene lookup returns CDR1 SEHNR and CDR2 FQNEAQ (reference sequence). This CDR3 spans 14 amino acids. Written as DNA, the CDR3 is TGTGCCAGCAGCCCCAGACTAGCGGGACATGAGCAGTTCTTC. Translating gives CASSPRLAGHEQFF.

The chain employs TRBV27 and TRBJ2-3; a possible D gene is TRBD2 (5 bases). Germline CDR1 MNHEY, CDR2 SMNVEV (reference sequence). This CDR3 has 14 residues. V was trimmed by 0 bases and J by 6 bases, leaving 10 bases between them. This CDR3 reads CASSLSLASDTQYF. The CDR3 DNA sequence: TGTGCCAGCAGTTTATCGCTAGCATCCGATACGCAGTATTTT.

V usage is TRBV6-6 and J usage is TRBJ1-6; unclear D gene. This CDR3 has 11 amino acids. Trimming took 5 bases from V and 8 from J, leaving 4 bases between them. The germline CDR1 and CDR2 sequences are MNHNY and SVGAGI (reference sequence). The CDR3 loop is CASSTHSPLHF. CDR3 sequence (DNA): TGTGCCAGCAGTACTCATTCACCCCTCCACTTT.

The rearrangement joins TRBV20-1 to TRBJ1-2, with D uncertain. Trimming removed 2 bases at V and 2 bases at J, with 3 bases between. The germline V gene encodes CDR1 DFQATT and CDR2 SNEGSKA (reference sequence). This CDR3 spans 11 amino acids. The CDR3 nucleotides are TGCAGTGCTAGACAGAACTATGGCTACACCTTC. Protein product: CSARQNYGYTF.

This clone has just one count. The chain joins TRBV18 to TRBJ2-3, with D uncertain. The length of the CDR3 is 15 residues. CDR1 is KGHSH, CDR2 LQKENI, per germline. Trimming pared 0 bases from V and 2 bases from J, leaving 9 bases between. The CDR3 sequence: CASSPPSRATDTQYF. The CDR3 nucleotides are TGTGCCAGCTCACCACCAAGCCGAGCCACAGATACGCAGTATTTT.

The rearrangement links TRBV27 to TRBJ2-1, with 9 bases matching TRBD1. The germline V gene has CDR1 MNHEY and CDR2 SMNVEV (reference sequence). Trimming at V came to 2 bases and at J to 2 bases, leaving 1 base not matched to a gene. CDR3 length equals 15 residues. CDR3 sequence reads: CASSLGTGTYNEQFF. Here the CDR3 DNA reads TGTGCCAGCAGTTTAGGGACAGGGACCTACAATGAGCAGTTCTTC.

A few counts support this clone. This rearrangement joins TRBV7-2 to TRBJ2-3; 11 nucleotides agree with TRBD2. The CDR3 extends over 14 amino acids. The V and J ends lost 5 bases and 6 bases, in that order; junction bases with no gene match: 4. CDR1 is SGHTA, CDR2 FQGNSA, per germline. DNA of the CDR3: TGTGCCAGCAGCCCGATAGCGGGGGGGGATACGCAGTATTTT. Its protein is CASSPIAGGDTQYF.

The chain couples TRBV6-5 to TRBJ2-1; 10 nucleotides agree with TRBD2. The CDR3 runs to 15 residues. Germline V gene lookup returns CDR1 MNHEY and CDR2 SVGAGI. With 5 bases clipped from V and 5 bases from J, the junction kept 6 bases outside the gene matches. CDR3 sequence reads: CASSLLAGVNNEQFF. Here the CDR3 DNA reads TGTGCCAGCAGTCTTCTAGCGGGAGTGAACAATGAGCAGTTCTTC.

V usage is TRBV7-2 and J usage is TRBJ1-5, with a possible D match to TRBD1 (5 bases). The ends were cut back, 5 bases at V and 2 bases at J, with 10 bases in the middle. Germline assignment: CDR1 SGHTA and CDR2 FQGNSA. CDR3 length equals 14 residues. The CDR3 protein is CASSPGWGNQPQHF. In DNA, the CDR3 is TGTGCCAGCAGCCCAGGGTGGGGCAATCAGCCCCAGCATTTT. The whole variable domain, remainder taken from reference TRBV7-2 and TRBJ1-5, is GAGVSQSPSNKVTEKGKDVELRCDPISGHTALYWYRQSLGQGLEFLIYFQGNSAPDKSGLPSDRFSAERTGGSVSTLTIQRTQQEDSAVYLCASSPGWGNQPQHFGDGTRLSIL.

With respect to this clone: Other DNA sequences in the sample encode the same CDR3. The chain couples TRBV12-5 to TRBJ2-1; D remains ambiguous. This CDR3 spans 16 amino acids. Germline loops: CDR1 LGHNT, CDR2 FRNRAP. V shed 0 bases and J shed 0 bases, with 9 bases lying between them. CDR3 in amino acids: CASGLVQGGSYNEQFF. The CDR3 region has the DNA TGTGCTAGTGGTTTGGTACAAGGCGGCTCCTACAATGAGCAGTTCTTC. The whole variable domain, filled in from reference TRBV12-5 and TRBJ2-1, reads DARVTQTPRHKVTEMGQEVTMRCQPILGHNTVFWYRQTMMQGLELLAYFRNRAPLDDSGMPKDRFSAEMPDATLATLKIQPSEPRDSAVYFCASGLVQGGSYNEQFFGPGTRLTVL.

The chain has TRBV4-1 and TRBJ1-2; possibly TRBD1 for D (6 bases). Germline lookup yields CDR1 MGHRA and CDR2 YSYEKL. V was cut by 4 bases and J by 7 bases, with 19 bases left in between. CDR3 length: 15 amino acids. The CDR3: CASSPPTGMERGYTF. In DNA form, the CDR3 reads TGCGCCAGCAGCCCCCCAACAGGGATGGAGCGTGGCTACACCTTC.